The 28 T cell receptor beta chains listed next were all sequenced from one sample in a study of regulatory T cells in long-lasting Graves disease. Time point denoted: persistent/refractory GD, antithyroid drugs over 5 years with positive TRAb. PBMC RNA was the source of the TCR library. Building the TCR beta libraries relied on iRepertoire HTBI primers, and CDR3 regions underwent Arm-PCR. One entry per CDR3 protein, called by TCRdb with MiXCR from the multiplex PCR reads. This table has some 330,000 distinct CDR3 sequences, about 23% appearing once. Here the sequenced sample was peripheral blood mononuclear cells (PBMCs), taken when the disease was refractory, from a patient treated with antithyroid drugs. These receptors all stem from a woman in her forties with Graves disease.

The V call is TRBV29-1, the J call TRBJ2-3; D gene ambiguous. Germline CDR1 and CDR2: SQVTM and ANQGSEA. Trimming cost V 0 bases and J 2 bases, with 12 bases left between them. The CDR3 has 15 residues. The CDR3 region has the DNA TGCAGCGTTGAAGATCTGGCGGTTTACACAGATACGCAGTATTTT. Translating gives CSVEDLAVYTDTQYF.

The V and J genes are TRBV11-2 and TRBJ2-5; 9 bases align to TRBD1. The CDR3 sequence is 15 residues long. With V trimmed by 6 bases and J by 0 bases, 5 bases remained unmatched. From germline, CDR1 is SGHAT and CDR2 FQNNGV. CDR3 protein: CASSSGTGYQETQYF. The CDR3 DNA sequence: TGTGCCAGCAGTTCCGGGACAGGGTACCAAGAGACCCAGTACTTC.

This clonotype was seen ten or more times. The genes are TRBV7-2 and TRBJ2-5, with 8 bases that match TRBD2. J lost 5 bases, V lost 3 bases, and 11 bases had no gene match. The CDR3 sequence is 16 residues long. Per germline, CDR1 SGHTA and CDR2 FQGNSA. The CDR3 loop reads CASSFALAGGHETQYF. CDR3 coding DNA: TGTGCCAGCAGCTTTGCCCTGGCGGGAGGTCACGAGACCCAGTACTTC.

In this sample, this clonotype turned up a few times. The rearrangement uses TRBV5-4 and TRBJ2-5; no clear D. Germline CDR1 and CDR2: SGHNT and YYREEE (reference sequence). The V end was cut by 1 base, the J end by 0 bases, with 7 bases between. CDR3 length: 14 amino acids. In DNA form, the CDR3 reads TGTGCCAGCAGCTTGCGGTCAGACCAAGAGACCCAGTACTTC. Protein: CASSLRSDQETQYF. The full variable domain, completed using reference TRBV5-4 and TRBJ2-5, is ETGVTQSPTHLIKTRGQQVTLRCSSQSGHNTVSWYQQALGQGPQFIFQYYREEENGRGNFPPRFSGLQFPNYSSELNVNALELDDSALYLCASSLRSDQETQYFGPGTRLLVL.

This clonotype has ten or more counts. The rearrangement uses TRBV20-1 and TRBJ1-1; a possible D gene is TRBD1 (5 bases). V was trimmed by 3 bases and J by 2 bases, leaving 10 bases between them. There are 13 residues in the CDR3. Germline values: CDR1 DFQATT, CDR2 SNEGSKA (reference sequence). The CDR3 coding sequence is TGCAGTGCTAGTGGGGCTATTAACACTGAAGCTTTCTTT. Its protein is CSASGAINTEAFF.

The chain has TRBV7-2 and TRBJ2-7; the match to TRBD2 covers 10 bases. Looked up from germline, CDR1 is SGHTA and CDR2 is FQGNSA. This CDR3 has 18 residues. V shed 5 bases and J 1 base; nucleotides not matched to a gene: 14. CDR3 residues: CASSLRARGLAISYEQYF. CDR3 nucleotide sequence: TGTGCCAGCAGCCTCAGGGCCCGGGGACTAGCGATTTCCTACGAGCAGTACTTC.

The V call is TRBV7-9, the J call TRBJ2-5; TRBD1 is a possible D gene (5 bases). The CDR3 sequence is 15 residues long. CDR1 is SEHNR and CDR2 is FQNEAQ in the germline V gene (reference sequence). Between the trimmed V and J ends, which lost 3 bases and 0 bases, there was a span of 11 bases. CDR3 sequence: CASSFPGPYQETQYF. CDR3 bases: TGTGCCAGCAGCTTCCCAGGGCCCTACCAAGAGACCCAGTACTTC.

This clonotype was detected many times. The CDR3 DNA follows: TGTGCCAGCAGTTTTGTAGGTGGTCAGCCCCAGCATTTT. Amino acid sequence: CASSFVGGQPQHF. The chain combines TRBV28 with TRBJ1-5; D gene ambiguous. The CDR3 has 13 amino acids. Germline V gene data show CDR1 as MDHEN and CDR2 as SYDVKM. Trimming pared 3 bases from V and 6 bases from J, leaving 9 bases between.

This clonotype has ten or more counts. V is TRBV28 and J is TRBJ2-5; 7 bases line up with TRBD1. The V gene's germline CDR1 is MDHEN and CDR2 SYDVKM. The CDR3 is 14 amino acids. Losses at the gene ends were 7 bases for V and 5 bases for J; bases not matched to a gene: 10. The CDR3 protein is CASNLATGDETQYF. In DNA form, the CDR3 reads TGTGCCAGCAACTTGGCTACAGGGGATGAGACCCAGTACTTC. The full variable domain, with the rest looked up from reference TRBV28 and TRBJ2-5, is DVKVTQSSRYLVKRTGEKVFLECVQDMDHENMFWYRQDPGLGLRLIYFSYDVKMKEKGDIPEGYSVSREKKERFSLILESASTNQTSMYLCASNLATGDETQYFGPGTRLLVL.

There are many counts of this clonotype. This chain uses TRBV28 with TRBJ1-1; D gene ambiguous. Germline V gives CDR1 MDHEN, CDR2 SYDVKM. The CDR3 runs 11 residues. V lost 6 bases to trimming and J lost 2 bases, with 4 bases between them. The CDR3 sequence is CASRTNTEAFF. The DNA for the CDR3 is TGTGCCAGCAGGACCAACACTGAAGCTTTCTTT.

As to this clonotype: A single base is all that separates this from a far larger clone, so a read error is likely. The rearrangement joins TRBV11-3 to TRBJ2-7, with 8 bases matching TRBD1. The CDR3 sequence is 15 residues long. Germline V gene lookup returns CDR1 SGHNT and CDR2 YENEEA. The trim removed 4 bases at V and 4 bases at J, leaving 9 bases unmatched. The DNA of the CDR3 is TGTGCCAGCAGCTCATATCGGGACAGGCTTTACGAGCAGTACTTC. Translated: CASSSYRDRLYEQYF.

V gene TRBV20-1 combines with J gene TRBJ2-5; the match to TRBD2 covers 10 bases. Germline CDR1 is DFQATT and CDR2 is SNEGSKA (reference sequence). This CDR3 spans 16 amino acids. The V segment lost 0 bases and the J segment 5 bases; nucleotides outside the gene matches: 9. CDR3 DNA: TGCAGTGCTAGAGATTTACCTAGCGGGAGACGCGAGACCCAGTACTTC. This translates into CSARDLPSGRRETQYF.

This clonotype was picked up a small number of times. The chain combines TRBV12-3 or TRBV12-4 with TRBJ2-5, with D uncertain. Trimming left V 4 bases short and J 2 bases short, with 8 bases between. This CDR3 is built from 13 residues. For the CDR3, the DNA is TGTGCCAGCAGTTGGAGAGAACAAGAGACCCAGTACTTC. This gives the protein CASSWREQETQYF.

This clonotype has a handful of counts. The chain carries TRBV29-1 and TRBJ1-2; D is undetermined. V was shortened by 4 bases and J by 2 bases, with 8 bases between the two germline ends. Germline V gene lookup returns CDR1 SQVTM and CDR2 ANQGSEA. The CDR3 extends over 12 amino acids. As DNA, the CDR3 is TGCAGCGTTGTCGGAGACAACTATGGCTACACCTTC. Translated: CSVVGDNYGYTF. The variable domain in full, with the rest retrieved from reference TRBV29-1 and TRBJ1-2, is SAVISQKPSRDICQRGTSLTIQCQVDSQVTMMFWYRQQPGQSLTLIATANQGSEATYESGFVIDKFPISRPNLTFSTLTVSNMSPEDSSIYLCSVVGDNYGYTFGSGTRLTVV.

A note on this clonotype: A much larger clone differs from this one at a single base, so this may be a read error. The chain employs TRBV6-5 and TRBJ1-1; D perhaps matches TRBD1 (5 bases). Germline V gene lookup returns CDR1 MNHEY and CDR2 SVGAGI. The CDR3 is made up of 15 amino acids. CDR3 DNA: TGTGCCGGCAGTTACGACGGGGCTACTTACACTGAAGCTTTCTTT. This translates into CAGSYDGATYTEAFF.

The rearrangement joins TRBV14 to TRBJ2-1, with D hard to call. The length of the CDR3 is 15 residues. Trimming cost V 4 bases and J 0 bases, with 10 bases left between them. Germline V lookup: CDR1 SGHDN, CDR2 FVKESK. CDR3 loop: CASSPPHRSYNEQFF. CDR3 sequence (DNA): TGTGCCAGCAGCCCTCCCCATCGCTCCTACAATGAGCAGTTCTTC.

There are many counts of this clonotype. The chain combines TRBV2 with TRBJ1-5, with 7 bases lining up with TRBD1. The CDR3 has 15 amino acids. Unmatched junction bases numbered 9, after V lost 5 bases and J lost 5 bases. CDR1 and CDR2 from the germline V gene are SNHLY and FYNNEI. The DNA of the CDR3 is TGTGCCAGCAGTCTAAGACAGGGAGGCTATCAGCCCCAGCATTTT. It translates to CASSLRQGGYQPQHF.

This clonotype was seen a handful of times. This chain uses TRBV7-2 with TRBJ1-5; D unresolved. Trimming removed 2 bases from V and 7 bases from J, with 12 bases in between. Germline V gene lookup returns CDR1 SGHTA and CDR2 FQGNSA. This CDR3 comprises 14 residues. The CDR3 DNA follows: TGTGCCAGCAGCTTAAGAAGAACCGGGCAGCCCCAGCATTTT. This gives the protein CASSLRRTGQPQHF.

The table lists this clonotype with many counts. In DNA form, the CDR3 reads TGCGCCAGCCTAGGAGCCAAAAACATTCAGTACTTC. The encoded protein is CASLGAKNIQYF. The chain recombines TRBV5-1 with TRBJ2-4; no clear D. The CDR3 contains 12 residues. Trimming took off 7 bases at V and 0 bases at J, with 5 bases between the two ends. The V gene's germline CDR1 is SGHRS and CDR2 YFSETQ.

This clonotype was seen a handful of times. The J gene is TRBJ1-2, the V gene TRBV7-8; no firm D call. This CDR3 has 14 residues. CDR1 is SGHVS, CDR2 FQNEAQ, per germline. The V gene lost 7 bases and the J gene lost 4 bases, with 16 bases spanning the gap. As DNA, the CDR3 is TGTGCCAGCACCGGGTCACCGCTACCCTATGGCTACACCTTC. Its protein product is CASTGSPLPYGYTF.

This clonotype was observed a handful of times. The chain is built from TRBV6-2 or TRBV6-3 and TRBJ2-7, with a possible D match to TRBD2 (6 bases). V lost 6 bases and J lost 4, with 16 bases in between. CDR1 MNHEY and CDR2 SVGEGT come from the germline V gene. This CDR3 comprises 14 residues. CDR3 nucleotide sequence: TGTGCCAGCAGAGAAACTAGCCCCCCTTACGAGCAGTACTTC. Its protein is CASRETSPPYEQYF.

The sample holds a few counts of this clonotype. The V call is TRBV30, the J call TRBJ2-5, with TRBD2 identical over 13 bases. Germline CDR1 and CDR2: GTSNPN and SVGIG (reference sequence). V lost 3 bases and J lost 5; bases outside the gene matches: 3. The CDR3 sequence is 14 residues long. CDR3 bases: TGTGCCTGGAGGAGGACTAGCGGGAGTGAGACCCAGTACTTC. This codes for CAWRRTSGSETQYF.

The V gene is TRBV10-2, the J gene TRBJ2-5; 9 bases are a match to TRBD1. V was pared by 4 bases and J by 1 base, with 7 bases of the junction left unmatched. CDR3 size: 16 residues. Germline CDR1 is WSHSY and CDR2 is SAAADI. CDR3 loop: CASSAGDREAQETQYF. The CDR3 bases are TGCGCCAGCAGTGCCGGGGACAGGGAGGCCCAAGAGACCCAGTACTTC.

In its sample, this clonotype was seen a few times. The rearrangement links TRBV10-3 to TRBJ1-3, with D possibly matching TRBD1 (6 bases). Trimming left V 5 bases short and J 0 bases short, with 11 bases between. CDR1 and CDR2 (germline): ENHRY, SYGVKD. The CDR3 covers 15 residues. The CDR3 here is CAISPGDSSGNTIYF. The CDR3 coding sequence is TGTGCCATCAGTCCAGGGGATTCCTCTGGAAACACCATATATTTT.

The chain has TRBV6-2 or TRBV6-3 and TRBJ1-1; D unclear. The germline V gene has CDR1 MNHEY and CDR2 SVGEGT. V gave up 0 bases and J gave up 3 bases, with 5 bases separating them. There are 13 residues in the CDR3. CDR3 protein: CASSYSPHTEAFF. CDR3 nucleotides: TGTGCCAGCAGTTACTCCCCCCACACTGAAGCTTTCTTT.

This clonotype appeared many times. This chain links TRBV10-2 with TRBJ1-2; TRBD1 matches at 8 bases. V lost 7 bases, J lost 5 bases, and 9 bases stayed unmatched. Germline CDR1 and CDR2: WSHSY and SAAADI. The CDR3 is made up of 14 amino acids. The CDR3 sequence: CASTLGQGRYGYTF. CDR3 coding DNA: TGCGCCAGCACCCTCGGACAGGGCCGGTATGGCTACACCTTC.

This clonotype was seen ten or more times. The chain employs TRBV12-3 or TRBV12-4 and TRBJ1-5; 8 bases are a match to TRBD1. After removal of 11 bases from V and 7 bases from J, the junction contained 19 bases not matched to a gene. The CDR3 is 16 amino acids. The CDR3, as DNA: TGTGCCGCCCCTCTCATTGGACAGGGTCTGGGGCAGCCCCAGCATTTT. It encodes CAAPLIGQGLGQPQHF.

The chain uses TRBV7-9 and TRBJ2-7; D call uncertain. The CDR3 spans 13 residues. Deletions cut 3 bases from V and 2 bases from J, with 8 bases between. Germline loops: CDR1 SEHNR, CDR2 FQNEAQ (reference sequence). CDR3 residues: CASSFMVTYEQYF. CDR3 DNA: TGTGCCAGCAGCTTTATGGTTACCTACGAGCAGTACTTC.